The sequence of this TCR beta chain was determined in a study of T cell responses to AZD1222 COVID-19 vaccine. V dropped 6 bases and J dropped 4; count of bases not matched to a gene: 11. Per the germline V gene, CDR1 is MNHEY and CDR2 is SVGEGT. This CDR3 is built from 16 residues. This clone was recorded once. Generated by immunoSEQ multiplex PCR, the TCRdb table keeps only in-frame clones and is missing some. The profile shows tens of thousands of clones, around 90% of them singletons. The specimen was peripheral blood, collected on day 0 of MenACWY control vaccination. The V call is TRBV6-2 or TRBV6-3, the J call TRBJ2-7, with 11 bases aligning to TRBD2. The clonotype comes from an adult in good health. The CDR3 sequence is CASSTISGRAAYEQYF. In nucleotides, the CDR3 is TGTGCCAGCAGCACGATTAGCGGGAGGGCCGCGTACGAGCAGTACTTC.